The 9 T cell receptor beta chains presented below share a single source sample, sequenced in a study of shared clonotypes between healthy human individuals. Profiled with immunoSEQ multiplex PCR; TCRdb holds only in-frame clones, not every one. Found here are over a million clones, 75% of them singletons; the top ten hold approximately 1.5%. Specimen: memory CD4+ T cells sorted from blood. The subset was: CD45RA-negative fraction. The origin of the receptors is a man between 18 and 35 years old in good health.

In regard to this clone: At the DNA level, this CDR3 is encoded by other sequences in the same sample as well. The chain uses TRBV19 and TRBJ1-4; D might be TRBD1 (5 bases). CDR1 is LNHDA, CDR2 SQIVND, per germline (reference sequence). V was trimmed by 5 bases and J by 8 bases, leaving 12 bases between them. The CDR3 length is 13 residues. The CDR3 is CASSDSGREKLFF. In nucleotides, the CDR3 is TGTGCCAGTAGTGACAGCGGAAGGGAAAAACTGTTTTTT.

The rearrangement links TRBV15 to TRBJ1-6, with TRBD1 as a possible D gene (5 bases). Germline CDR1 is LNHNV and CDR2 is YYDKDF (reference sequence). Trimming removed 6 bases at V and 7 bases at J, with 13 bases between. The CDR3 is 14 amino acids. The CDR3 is CATRAGSENSPLHF. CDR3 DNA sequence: TGTGCCACCAGGGCAGGGTCAGAGAATTCACCCCTCCACTTT.

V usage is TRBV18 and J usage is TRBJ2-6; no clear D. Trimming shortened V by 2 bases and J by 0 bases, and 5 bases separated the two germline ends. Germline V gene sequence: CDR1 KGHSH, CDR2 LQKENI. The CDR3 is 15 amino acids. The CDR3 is CASSPASSGANVLTF. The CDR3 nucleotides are TGTGCCAGCTCACCAGCCAGCTCTGGGGCCAACGTCCTGACTTTC.

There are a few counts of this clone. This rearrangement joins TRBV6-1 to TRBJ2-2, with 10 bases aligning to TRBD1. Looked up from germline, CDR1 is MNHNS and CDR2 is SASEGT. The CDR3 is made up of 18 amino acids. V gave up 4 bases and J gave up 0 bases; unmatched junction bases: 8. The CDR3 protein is CASSGSTGGNANTGELFF. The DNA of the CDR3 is TGTGCCAGCAGTGGATCGACAGGGGGCAACGCGAACACCGGGGAGCTGTTTTTT.

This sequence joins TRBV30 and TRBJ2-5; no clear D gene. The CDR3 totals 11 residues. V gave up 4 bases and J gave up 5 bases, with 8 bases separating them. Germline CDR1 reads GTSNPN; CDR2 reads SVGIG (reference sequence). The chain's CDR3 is CAWTLEETQYF. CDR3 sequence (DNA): TGTGCCTGGACCCTTGAGGAGACCCAGTACTTC. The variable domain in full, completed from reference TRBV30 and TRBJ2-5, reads SQTIHQWPATLVQPVGSPLSLECTVEGTSNPNLYWYRQAAGRGLQLLFYSVGIGQISSEVPQNLSASRPQDRQFILSSKKLLLSDSGFYLCAWTLEETQYFGPGTRLLVL.

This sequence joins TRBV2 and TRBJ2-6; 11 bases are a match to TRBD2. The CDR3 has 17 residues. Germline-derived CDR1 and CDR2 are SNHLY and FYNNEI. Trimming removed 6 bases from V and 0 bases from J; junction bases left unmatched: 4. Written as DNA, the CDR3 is TGTGCCAGCAGATTACTAGCGGGGGCCTCTGGGGCCAACGTCCTGACTTTC. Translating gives CASRLLAGASGANVLTF.

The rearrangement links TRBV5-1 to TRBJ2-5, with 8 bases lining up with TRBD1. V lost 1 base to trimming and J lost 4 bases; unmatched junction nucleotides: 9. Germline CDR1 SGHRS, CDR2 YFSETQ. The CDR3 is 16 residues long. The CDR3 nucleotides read TGCGCCAGCAGCTTGCAAGGACAGGGAGTCGGAGAGACCCAGTACTTC. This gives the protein CASSLQGQGVGETQYF.

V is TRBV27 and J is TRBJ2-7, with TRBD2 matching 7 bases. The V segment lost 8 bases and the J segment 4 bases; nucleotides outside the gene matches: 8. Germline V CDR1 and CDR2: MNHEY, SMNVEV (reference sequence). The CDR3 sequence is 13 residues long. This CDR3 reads CASFSAGAYEQYF. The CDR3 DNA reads TGTGCCAGCTTCTCGGCGGGAGCGTACGAGCAGTACTTC.

CDR3 DNA: TGTGCCAGCTCACTATCCGGGAGCAACGAGCAGTACTTC. Protein: CASSLSGSNEQYF. The chain employs TRBV18 and TRBJ2-7; D may be TRBD2 (6 bases). V was cut by 4 bases and J by 5 bases, with 12 bases left in between. Per germline, CDR1 KGHSH and CDR2 LQKENI. This CDR3 has 13 residues.